This TCR beta chain was captured by sequencing in a study of Ad26.COV2.S vaccination and SARS-CoV-2 variants. V shed 3 bases and J 1 base; nucleotides not matched to a gene: 9. The CDR3 is made up of 17 amino acids. Germline V lookup: CDR1 GTSNPN, CDR2 SVGIG (reference sequence). Generated by immunoSEQ multiplex PCR, the TCRdb table keeps only in-frame clones and is missing some. The data contain 200,000 to 250,000 clones, roughly 90% of them singletons. Noted treatment: 15 to 20 received Ad26.COV2.S at low or high dose, single or two shots; 5 received placebo; per-sample allocation not given. Sampling was done on day 63 after the first vaccine or placebo injection. It was an adult aged 18-55 years in Boston who was the donor.

The origin of this receptor is a person aged 18-65 years who received the Ad26.COV2.S COVID-19 vaccine or a placebo. Sequences were derived from peripheral blood, sampled in a trial of Ad26.COV2.S vaccine versus placebo. This chain joins TRBV30 and TRBJ2-6; 7 nucleotides line up with TRBD2. CDR3 sequence reads: CAWRRGPGRSGANVLTF. Here the CDR3 DNA reads TGTGCCTGGAGACGTGGCCCCGGGAGGTCTGGGGCCAACGTCCTGACTTTC. The whole variable domain, remainder taken from reference TRBV30 and TRBJ2-6, is SQTIHQWPATLVQPVGSPLSLECTVEGTSNPNLYWYRQAAGRGLQLLFYSVGIGQISSEVPQNLSASRPQDRQFILSSKKLLLSDSGFYLCAWRRGPGRSGANVLTFGAGSRLTVL.